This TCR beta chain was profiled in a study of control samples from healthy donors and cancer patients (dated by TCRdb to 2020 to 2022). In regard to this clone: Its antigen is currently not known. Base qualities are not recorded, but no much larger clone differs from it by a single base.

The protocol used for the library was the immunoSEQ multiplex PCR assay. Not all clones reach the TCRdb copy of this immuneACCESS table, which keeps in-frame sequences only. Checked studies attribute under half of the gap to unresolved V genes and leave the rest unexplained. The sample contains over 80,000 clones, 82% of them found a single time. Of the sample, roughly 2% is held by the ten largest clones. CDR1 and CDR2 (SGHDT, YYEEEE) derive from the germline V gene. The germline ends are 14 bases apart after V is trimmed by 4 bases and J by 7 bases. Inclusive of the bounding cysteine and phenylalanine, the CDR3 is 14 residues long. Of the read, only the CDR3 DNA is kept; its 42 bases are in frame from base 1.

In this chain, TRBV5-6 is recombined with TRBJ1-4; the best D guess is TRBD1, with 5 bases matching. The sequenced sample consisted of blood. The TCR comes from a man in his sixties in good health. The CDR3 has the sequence CASSPTGGGEKLFF. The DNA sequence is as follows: TGTGCCAGCAGCCCAACGGGGGGAGGTGAAAAACTGTTTTTT.